This T cell receptor beta chain emerged from a study of vaccination effects on CD4 cells after COVID-19. Overall study findings and caveats: Substantial clonal contraction characterized both infection- and vaccine-induced clones late after vaccination.

There are 13 residues in the CDR3. The V gene's germline CDR1 is SGHRS and CDR2 YFSETQ. V was pared by 4 bases and J by 10 bases, with 15 bases between. Antigen-specific CD4+ T cell clonotypes were called by their expansion after viral peptide-pool culture in ViraFEST. Culture proceeded for 10 days, and CD4+ T cells were then isolated. All vaccine recipients tested negative for nucleocapsid antibodies and had never contracted SARS-CoV-2 infection. In regard to this clone: Its target is unknown.

TCRdb keeps only in-frame clones here, not all; method: immunoSEQ multiplex PCR. Here the sample spans tens of thousands of clones, around 70% being singletons. The rearrangement uses TRBV5-1 and TRBJ2-1; D might be TRBD2 (6 bases). Sample: CD4+ T cells from PBMCs cultured with SARS-CoV-2 spike peptides, taken before COVID-19 vaccination. This TCR derives from a human donor who received a COVID-19 vaccine. This chain's CDR3 is CASSPTSRGEQFF. As DNA, the CDR3 is TGCGCCAGCAGCCCGACTAGTCGGGGCGAGCAGTTCTTC.